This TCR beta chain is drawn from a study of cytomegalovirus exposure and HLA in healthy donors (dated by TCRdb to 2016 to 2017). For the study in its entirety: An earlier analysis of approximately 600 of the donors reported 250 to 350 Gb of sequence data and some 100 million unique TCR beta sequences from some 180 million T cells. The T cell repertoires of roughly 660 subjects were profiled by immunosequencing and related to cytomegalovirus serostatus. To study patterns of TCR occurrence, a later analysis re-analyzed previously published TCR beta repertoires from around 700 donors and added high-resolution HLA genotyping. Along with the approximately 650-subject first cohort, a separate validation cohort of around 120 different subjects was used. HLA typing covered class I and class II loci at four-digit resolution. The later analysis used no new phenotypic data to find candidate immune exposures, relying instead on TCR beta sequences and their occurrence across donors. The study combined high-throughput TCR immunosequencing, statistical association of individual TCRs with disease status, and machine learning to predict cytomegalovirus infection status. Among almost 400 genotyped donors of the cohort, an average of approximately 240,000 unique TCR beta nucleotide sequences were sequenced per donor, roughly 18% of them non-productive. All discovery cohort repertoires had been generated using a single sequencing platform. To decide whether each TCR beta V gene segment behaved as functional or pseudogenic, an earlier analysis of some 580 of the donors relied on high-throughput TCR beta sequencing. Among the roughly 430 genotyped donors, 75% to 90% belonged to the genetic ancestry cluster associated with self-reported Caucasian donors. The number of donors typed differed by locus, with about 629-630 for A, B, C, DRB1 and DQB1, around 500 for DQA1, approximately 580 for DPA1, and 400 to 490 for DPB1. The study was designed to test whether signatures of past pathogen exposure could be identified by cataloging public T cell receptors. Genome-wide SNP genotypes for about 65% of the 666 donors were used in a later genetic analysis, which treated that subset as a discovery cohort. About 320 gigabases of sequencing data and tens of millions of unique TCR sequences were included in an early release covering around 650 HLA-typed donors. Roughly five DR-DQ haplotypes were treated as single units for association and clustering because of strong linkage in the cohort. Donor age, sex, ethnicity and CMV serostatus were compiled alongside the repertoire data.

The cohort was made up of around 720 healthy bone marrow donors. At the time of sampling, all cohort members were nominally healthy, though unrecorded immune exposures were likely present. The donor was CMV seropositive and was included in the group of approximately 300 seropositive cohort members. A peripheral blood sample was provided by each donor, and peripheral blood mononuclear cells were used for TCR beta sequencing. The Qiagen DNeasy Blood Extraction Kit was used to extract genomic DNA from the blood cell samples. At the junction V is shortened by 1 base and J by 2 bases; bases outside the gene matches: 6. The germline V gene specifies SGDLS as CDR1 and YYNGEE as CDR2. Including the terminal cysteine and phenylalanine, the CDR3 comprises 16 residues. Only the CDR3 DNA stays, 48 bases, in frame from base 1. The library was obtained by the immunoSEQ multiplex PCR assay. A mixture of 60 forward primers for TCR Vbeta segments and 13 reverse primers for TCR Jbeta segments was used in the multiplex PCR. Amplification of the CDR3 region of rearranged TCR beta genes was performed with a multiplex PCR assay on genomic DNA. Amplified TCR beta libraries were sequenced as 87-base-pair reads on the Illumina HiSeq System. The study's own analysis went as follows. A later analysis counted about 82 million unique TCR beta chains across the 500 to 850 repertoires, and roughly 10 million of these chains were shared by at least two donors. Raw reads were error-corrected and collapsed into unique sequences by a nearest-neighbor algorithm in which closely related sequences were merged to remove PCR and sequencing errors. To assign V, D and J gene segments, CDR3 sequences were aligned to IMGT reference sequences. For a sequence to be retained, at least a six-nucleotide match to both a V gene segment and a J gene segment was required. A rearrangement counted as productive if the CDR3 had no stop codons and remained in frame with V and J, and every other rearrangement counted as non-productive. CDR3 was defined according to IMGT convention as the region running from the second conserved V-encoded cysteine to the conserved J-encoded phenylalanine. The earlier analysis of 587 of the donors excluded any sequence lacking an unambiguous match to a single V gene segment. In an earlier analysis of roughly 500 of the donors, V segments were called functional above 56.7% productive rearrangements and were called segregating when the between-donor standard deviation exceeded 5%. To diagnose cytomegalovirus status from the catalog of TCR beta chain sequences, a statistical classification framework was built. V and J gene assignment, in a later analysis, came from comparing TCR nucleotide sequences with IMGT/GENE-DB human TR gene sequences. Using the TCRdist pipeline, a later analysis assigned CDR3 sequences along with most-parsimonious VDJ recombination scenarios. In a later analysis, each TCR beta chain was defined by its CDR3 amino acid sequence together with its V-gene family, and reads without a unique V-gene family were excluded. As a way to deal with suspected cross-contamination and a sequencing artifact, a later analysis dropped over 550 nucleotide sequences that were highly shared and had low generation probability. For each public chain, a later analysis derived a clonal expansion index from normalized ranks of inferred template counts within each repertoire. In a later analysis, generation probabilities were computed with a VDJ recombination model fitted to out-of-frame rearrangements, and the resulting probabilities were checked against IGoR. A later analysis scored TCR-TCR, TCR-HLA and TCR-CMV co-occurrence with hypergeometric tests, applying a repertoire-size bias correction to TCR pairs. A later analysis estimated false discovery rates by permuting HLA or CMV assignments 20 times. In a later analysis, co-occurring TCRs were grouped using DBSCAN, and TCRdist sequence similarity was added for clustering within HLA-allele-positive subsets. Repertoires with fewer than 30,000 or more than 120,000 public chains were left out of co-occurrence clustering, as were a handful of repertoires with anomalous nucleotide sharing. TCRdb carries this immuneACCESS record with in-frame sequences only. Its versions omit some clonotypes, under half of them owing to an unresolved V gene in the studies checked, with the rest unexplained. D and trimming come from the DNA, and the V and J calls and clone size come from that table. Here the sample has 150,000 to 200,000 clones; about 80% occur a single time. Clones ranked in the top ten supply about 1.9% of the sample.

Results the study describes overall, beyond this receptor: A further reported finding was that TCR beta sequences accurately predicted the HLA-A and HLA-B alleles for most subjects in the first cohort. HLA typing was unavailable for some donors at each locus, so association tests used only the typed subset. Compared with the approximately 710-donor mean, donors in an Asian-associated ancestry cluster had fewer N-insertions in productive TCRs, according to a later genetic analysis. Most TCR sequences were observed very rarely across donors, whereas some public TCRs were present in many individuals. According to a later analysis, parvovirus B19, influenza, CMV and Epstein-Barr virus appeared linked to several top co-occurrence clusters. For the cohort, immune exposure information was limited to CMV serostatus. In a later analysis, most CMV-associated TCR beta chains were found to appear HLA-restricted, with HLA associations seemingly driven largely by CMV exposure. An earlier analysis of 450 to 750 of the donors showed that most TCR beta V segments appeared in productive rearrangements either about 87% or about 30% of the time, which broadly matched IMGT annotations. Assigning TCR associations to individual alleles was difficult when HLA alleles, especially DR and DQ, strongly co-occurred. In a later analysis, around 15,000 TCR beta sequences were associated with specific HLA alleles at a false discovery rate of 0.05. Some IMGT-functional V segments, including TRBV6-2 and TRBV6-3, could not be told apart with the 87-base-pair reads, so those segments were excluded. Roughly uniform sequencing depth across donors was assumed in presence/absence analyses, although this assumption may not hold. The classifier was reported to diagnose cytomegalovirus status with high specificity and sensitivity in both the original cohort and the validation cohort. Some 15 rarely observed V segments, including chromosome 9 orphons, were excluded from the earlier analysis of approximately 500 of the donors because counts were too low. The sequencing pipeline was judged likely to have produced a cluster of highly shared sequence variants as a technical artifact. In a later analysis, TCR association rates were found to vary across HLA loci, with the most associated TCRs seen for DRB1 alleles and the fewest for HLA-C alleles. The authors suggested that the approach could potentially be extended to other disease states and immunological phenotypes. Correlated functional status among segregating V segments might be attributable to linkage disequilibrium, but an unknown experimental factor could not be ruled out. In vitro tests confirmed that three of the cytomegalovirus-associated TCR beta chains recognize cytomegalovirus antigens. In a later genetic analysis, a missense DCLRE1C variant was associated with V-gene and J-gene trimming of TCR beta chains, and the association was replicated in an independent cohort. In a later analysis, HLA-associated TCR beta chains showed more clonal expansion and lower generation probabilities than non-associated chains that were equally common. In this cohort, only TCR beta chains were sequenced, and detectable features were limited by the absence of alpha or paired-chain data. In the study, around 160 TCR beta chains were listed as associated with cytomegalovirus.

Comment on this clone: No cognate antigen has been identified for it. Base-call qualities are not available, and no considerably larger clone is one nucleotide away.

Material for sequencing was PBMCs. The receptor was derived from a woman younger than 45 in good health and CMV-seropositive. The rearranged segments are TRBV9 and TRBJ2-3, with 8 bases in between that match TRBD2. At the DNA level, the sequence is TGTGCCAGCAGCGTATCGGCTAGCGGGCTCACAGATACGCAGTATTTT. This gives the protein CASSVSASGLTDTQYF.